The T cell receptor (beta chain) under discussion was sequenced for a study of human T cells and chemical hapten exposure. Study-level background: DPC (0.01%) was patch tested on the upper back and read at 6 days. Among samples, TCR yields varied mainly because of small differences in pooled library volume.

V lost 0 bases and J lost 2, with 7 bases in between. CDR3 length: 14 amino acids. Germline loops: CDR1 MNHEY, CDR2 SVGEGT. Individual cDNA molecules in this library carried unique molecular identifiers. Original handling: Samples held a median of roughly 100,000 TCRs, range about 20,000–690,600. TCRdb reprocessed the RACE reads with MiXCR, giving one entry per CDR3 protein. The V and J calls were not made by the authors but by TCRdb's processing. The table has 150,000 or so distinct CDR3 sequences, roughly 14% seen once; the top ten hold about 1.7%. Time point here: patch test 1, 2 weeks after DPC sensitization. Treatment: therapeutic diphenylcyclopropenone sensitization with weekly scalp DPC. The table lists this clonotype with many counts.

This clonotype originated in a woman younger than 45 with alopecia areata. Some clones in this sample may be carry-over from other donors' samples. This specimen consisted of whole blood, obtained in connection with sensitization to the hapten diphenylcyclopropenone (DPC). V usage is TRBV6-2 or TRBV6-3 and J usage is TRBJ2-5; tentatively, D is TRBD2 (6 bases). CDR3 residues: CASSYSSGQETQYF. In nucleotides, the CDR3 is TGTGCCAGCAGTTACTCTAGCGGACAAGAGACCCAGTACTTC.